This T cell receptor beta chain was profiled in a study of CD8+ T cells in alopecia areata. Broader study findings: In patients, TCRs were shared less clearly than in mice, and HLA may possibly be involved. Scalp specimens additionally yield sequences from normal skin's resident alphabeta T cells. Affected lesional scalp, above all in alopecia totalis/universalis, was more clonal than normal scalp.

CDR1 and CDR2 (germline): DFQATT, SNEGSKA (reference sequence). V lost 1 base and J lost 4, with 4 bases in between. The CDR3 contains 11 residues. As the sequencing template, cDNA was produced by extracting RNA and reverse transcribing it. Sequencing used immunoSEQ multiplex PCR; TCRdb keeps in-frame clones, though not all of them. Of 150,000 to 200,000 clones in the sample, about 54% were seen once. Remarks on this clone: Its target is not known.

The sequenced material came from CD4+ T cells sorted from blood. The chain is built from TRBV20-1 and TRBJ2-5; D gene uncertain. The sequence derives from a human donor in good health. The CDR3 coding sequence is TGCAGTGCTAGAGCGAGAGAGACCCAGTACTTC. This encodes CSARARETQYF.